This T cell receptor (beta chain) stems from a study of blood T cell repertoires in COVID-19. Study in general: Sample material is recorded as cDNA or gDNA derived from T cells, B-cell-depleted T cells, or PBMCs.

How the authors handled the data: Using reference gene primer amplification, nucleated cell counts were estimated. Assay used: immunoSEQ multiplex PCR; TCRdb lists only in-frame clones, some missing. From that table come the V and J calls and clone size; the DNA was used to work out D and trimming. The sample carries tens of thousands of clones, about 80% recorded once. This CDR3 contains 18 residues. Trimming pared 0 bases from V and 3 bases from J, leaving 24 bases between. Germline V gene sequence: CDR1 SQVTM, CDR2 ANQGSEA. This TCR derives from a man in his 60s with acute or convalescent COVID-19. The chain couples TRBV29-1 to TRBJ2-7; D might be TRBD1 (5 bases). The sequenced sample consisted of peripheral blood. The CDR3 DNA is TGCAGCGTTGAAGATCCGACAGCAGGTGGTTCCACGGGCTACGAGCAGTACTTC. It encodes CSVEDPTAGGSTGYEQYF.